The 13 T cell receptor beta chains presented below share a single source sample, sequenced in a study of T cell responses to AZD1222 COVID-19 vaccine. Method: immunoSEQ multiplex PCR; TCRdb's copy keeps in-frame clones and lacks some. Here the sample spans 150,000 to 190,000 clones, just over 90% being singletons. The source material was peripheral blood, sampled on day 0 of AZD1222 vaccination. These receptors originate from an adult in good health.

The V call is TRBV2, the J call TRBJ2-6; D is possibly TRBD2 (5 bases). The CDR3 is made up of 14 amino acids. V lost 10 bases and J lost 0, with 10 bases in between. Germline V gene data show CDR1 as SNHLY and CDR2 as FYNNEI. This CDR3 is CAIRGPSGANVLTF. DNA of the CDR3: TGTGCCATCCGGGGTCCCTCTGGGGCCAACGTCCTGACTTTC.

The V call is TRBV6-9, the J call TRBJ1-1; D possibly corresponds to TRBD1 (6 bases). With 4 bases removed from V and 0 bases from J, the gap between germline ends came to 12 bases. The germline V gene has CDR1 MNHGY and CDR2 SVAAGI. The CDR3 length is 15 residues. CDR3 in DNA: TGTGCCAGCAGTTCGCCGGGACAAGTGAACACTGAAGCTTTCTTT. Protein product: CASSSPGQVNTEAFF.

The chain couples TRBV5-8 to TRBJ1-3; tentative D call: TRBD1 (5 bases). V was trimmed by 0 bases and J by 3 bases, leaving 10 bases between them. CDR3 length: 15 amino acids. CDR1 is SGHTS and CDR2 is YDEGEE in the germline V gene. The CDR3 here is CASSLGRVFGNTIYF. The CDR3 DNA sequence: TGTGCCAGCAGCTTGGGCAGGGTGTTTGGAAACACCATATATTTT.

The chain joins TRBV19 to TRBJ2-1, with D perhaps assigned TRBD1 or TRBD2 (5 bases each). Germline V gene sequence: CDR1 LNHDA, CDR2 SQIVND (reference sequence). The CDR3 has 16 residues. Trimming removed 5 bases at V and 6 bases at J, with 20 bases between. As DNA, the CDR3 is TGTGCCAGTAGTTTGGGTTGGGGGATGAAAGGCAATGAGCAGTTCTTC. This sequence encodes CASSLGWGMKGNEQFF.

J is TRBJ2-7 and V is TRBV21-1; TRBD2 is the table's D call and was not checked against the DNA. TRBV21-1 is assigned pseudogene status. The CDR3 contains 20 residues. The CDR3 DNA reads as TGTGCCAGCAGCTCCCGGTGGGTGGGACTAGCGGGAGTGGGCTCCTACGAGCAGTACTTC. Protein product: CASSSRWVGLAGVGSYEQYF.

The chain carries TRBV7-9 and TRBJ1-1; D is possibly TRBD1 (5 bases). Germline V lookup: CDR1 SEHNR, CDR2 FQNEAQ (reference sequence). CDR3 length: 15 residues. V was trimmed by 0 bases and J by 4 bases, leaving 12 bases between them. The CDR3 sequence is CASSLADSGFTEAFF. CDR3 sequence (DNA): TGTGCCAGCAGCTTAGCAGACAGTGGATTCACTGAAGCTTTCTTT.

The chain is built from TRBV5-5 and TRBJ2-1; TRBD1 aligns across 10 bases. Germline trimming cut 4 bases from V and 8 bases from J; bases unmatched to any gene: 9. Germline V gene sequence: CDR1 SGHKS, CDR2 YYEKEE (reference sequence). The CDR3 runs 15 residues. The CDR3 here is CASSPRDRGPHEQFF. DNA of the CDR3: TGTGCCAGCAGCCCTAGGGACAGGGGACCGCATGAGCAGTTCTTC.

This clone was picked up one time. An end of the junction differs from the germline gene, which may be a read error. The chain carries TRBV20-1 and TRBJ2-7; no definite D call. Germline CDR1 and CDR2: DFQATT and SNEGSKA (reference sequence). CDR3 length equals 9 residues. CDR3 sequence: CSATLQRVF. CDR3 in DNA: TGCAGTGCTACTCTTCAGAGAGTTTTC.

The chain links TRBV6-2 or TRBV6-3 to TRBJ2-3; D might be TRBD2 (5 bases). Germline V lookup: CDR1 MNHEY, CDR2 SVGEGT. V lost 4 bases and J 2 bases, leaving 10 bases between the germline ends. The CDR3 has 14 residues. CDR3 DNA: TGTGCCAGCAGTTCCGGGGAGTCCACAGATACGCAGTATTTT. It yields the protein CASSSGESTDTQYF.

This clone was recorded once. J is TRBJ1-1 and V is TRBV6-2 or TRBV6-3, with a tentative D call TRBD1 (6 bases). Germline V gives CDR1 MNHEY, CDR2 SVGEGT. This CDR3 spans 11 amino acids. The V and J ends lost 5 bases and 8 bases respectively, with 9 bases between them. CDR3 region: CASSTGQEAFF. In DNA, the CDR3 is TGTGCCAGCAGTACCGGACAGGAAGCTTTCTTT.

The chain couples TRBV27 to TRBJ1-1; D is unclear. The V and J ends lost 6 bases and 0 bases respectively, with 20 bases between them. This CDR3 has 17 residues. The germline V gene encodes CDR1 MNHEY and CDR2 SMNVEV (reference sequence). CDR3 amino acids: CASSYSDGSGLNTEAFF. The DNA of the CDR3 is TGTGCCAGCAGCTACTCTGACGGATCCGGCCTGAACACTGAAGCTTTCTTT.

CDR3 sequence: CATTRDFHTLGYTF. The CDR3 coding sequence is TGTGCCACAACCCGGGACTTCCACACTTTAGGCTACACCTTC. This chain joins TRBV28 and TRBJ1-2; D might be TRBD1 (5 bases). Germline V gene data show CDR1 as MDHEN and CDR2 as SYDVKM. V lost 10 bases and J 8 bases, leaving 23 bases between the germline ends. This CDR3 is built from 14 residues.

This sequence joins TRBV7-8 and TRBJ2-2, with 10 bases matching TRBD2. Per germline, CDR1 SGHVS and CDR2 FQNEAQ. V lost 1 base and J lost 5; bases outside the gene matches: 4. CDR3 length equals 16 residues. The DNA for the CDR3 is TGTGCCAGCAGCTTAGGCGCACTAGCGGGAACCGGGGAGCTGTTTTTT. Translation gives CASSLGALAGTGELFF.